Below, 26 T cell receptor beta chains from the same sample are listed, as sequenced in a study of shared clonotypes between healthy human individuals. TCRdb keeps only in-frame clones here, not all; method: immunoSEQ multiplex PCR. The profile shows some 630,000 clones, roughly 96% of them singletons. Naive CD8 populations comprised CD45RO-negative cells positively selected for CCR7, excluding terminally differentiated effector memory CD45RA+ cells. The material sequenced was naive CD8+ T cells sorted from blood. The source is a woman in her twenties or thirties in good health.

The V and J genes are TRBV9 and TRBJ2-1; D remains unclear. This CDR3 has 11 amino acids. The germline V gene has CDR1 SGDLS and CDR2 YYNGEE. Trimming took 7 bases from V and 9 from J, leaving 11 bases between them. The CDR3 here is CASGPEPEQFF. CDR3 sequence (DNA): TGTGCCAGCGGGCCAGAGCCTGAGCAGTTCTTC.

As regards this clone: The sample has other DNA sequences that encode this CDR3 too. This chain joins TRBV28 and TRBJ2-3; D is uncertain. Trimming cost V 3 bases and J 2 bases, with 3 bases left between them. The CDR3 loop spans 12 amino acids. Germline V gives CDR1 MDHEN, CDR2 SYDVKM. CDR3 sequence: CASSLNTDTQYF. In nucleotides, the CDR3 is TGTGCCAGCAGTTTGAACACAGATACGCAGTATTTT.

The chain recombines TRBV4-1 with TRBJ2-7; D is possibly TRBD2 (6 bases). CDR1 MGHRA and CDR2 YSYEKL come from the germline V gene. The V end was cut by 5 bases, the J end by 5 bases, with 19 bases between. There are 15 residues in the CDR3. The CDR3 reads CASSSPRAGWDEQYF. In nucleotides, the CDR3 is TGCGCCAGCAGCTCCCCTCGGGCGGGGTGGGACGAGCAGTACTTC.

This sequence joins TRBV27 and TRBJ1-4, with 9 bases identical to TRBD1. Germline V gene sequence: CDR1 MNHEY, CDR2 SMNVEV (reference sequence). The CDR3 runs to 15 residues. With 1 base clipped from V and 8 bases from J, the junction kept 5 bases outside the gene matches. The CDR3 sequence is CASSLYRGRKEKLFF. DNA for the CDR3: TGTGCCAGCAGTTTATACAGGGGGCGTAAGGAAAAACTGTTTTTT.

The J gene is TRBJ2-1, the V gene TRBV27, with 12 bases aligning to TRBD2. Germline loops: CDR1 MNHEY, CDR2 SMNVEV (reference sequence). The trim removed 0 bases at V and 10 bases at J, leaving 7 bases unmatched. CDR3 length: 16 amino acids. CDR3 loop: CASSLSAGLAGWEQFF. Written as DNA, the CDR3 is TGTGCCAGCAGTTTATCGGCGGGACTAGCGGGCTGGGAGCAGTTCTTC.

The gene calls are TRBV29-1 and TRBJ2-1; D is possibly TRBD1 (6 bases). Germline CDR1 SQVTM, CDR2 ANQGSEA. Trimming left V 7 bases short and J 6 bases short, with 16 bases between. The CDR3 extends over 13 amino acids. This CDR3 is CSALDSEANEQFF. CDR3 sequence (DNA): TGCAGCGCTCTGGACAGCGAGGCCAATGAGCAGTTCTTC.

CDR3: CASTLQGSSFSSYEQYF. In DNA form, the CDR3 reads TGTGCCAGCACCTTACAGGGGTCCTCTTTCAGCTCCTACGAGCAGTACTTC. The chain recombines TRBV28 with TRBJ2-7, with 7 bases aligning to TRBD1. The CDR3 is 17 residues long. V dropped 7 bases and J dropped 0; count of bases not matched to a gene: 15. The germline gives CDR1 MDHEN, CDR2 SYDVKM. The variable domain in full, with the rest retrieved from reference TRBV28 and TRBJ2-7, is DVKVTQSSRYLVKRTGEKVFLECVQDMDHENMFWYRQDPGLGLRLIYFSYDVKMKEKGDIPEGYSVSREKKERFSLILESASTNQTSMYLCASTLQGSSFSSYEQYFGPGTRLTVT.

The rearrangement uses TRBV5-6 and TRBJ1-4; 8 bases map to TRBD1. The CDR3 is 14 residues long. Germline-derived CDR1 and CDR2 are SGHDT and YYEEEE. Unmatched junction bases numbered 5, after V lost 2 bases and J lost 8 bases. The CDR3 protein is CASSFTGGAEKLFF. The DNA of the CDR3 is TGTGCCAGCAGCTTTACAGGGGGAGCGGAAAAACTGTTTTTT.

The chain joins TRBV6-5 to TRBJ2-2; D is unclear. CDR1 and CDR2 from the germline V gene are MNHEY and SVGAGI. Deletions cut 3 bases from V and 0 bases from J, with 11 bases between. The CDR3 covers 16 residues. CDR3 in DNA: TGTGCCAGCAGTTATTCTTTCACTCCGAACACCGGGGAGCTGTTTTTT. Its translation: CASSYSFTPNTGELFF.

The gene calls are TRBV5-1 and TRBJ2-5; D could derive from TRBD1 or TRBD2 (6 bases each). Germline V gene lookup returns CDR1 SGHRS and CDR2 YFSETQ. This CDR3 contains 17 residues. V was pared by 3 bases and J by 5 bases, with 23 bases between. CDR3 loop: CASSSEGGARGGETQYF. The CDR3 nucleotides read TGCGCCAGCAGCTCCGAGGGGGGTGCTCGGGGCGGCGAGACCCAGTACTTC.

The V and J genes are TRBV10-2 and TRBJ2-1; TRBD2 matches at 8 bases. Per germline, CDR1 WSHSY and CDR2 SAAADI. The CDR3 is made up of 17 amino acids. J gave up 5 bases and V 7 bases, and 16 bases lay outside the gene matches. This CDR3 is CASTNRDFSGINNEQFF. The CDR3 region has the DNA TGCGCCAGCACTAACCGCGACTTTAGCGGGATTAACAATGAGCAGTTCTTC.

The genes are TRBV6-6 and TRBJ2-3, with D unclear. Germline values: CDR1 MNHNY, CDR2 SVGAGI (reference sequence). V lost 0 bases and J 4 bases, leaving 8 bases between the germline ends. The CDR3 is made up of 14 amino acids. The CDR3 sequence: CASSYSTLPDTQYF. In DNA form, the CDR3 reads TGTGCCAGCAGTTACTCGACCCTTCCAGATACGCAGTATTTT.

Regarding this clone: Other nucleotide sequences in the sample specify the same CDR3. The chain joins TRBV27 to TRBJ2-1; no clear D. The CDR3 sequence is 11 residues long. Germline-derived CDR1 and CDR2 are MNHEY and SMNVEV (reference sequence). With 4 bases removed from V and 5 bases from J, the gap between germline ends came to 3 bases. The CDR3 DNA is TGTGCCAGCAGTTCGCACAATGAGCAGTTCTTC. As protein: CASSSHNEQFF.

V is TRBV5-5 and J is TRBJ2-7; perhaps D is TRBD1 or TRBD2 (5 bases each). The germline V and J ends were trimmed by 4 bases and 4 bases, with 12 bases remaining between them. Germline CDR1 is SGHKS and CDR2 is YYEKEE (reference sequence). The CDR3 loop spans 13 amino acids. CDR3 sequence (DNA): TGTGCCAGCAGCAGCATGGGGGAGTACGAGCAGTACTTC. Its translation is CASSSMGEYEQYF.

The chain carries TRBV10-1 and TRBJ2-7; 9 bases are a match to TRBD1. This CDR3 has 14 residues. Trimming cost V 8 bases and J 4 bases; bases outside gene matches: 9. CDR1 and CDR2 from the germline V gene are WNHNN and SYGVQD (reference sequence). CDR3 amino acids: CASADGTGLYEQYF. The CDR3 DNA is TGCGCCAGCGCCGATGGGACAGGGCTGTACGAGCAGTACTTC.

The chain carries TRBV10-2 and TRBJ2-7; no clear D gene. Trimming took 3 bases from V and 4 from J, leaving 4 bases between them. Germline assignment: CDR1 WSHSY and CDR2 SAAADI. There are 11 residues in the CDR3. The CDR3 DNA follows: TGCGCCAGCAGTGATGGATACGAGCAGTACTTC. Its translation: CASSDGYEQYF.

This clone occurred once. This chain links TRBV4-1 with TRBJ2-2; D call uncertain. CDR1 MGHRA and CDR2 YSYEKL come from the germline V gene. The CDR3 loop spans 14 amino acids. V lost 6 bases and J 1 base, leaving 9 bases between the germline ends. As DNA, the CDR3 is TGCGCCAGCAGTTATTCGGAGAACACCGGGGAGCTGTTTTTT. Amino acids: CASSYSENTGELFF.

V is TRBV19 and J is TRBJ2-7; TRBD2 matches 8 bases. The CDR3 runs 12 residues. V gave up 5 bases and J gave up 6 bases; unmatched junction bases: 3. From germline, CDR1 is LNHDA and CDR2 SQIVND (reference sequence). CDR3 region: CASSPGGFEQYF. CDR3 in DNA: TGTGCCAGTAGTCCGGGGGGGTTCGAGCAGTACTTC.

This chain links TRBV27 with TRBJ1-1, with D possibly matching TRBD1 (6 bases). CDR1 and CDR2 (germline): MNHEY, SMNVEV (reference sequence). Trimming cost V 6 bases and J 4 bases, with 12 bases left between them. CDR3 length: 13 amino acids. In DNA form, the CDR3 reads TGTGCCAGCAGAAACATAGGGGGCACTGAAGCTTTCTTT. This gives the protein CASRNIGGTEAFF.

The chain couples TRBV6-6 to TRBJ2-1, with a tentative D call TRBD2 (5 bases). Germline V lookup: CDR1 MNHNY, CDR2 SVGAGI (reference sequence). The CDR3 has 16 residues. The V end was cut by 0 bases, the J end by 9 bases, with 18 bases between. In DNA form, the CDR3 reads TGTGCCAGCAGTTACTCGAGTCCACTCAATCGGGGTGAGCAGTTCTTC. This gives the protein CASSYSSPLNRGEQFF.

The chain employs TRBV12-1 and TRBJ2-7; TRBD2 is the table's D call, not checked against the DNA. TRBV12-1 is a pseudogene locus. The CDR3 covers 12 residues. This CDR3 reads CASSCGLHEQYF. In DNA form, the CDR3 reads TGTGCCAGCAGCTGCGGACTACACGAGCAGTACTTC.

The CDR3: CASSFGLAIDNEQFF. The CDR3 DNA sequence: TGTGCCAGCAGCTTCGGACTAGCAATAGACAATGAGCAGTTCTTC. The chain couples TRBV4-2 to TRBJ2-1, with 8 bases identical to TRBD2. The CDR3 length is 15 residues. The germline gives CDR1 LGHNA, CDR2 YNFKEQ. The V and J ends lost 5 bases and 5 bases, in that order; junction bases with no gene match: 8.

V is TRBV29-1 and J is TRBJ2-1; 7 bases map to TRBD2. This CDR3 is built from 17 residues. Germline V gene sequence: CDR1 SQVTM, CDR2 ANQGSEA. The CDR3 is CSAPGLAEGDSYNEQFF. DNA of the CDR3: TGCAGTGCCCCTGGGCTAGCGGAGGGCGACTCCTACAATGAGCAGTTCTTC.

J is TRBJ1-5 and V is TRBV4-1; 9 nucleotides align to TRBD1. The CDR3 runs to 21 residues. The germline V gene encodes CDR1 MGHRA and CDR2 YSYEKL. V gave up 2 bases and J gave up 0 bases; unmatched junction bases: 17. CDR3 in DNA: TGCGCCAGCAGCCAAACCATGAAGGGGGGACAGGGCTGTTATAGCAATCAGCCCCAGCATTTT. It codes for CASSQTMKGGQGCYSNQPQHF.

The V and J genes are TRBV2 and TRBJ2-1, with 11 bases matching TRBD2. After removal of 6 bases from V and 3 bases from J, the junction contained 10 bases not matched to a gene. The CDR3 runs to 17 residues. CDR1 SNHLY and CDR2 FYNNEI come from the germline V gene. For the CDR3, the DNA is TGTGCCAGCAGCGGCACCTGGACTAGCGGGTACTACAATGAGCAGTTCTTC. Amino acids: CASSGTWTSGYYNEQFF.

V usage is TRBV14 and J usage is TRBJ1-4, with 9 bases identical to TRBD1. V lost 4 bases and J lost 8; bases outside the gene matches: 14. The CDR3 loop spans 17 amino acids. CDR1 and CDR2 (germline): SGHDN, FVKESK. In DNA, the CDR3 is TGTGCCAGCAGCCGACGGGGGATACAGGGGGCGCGGGAAAAACTGTTTTTT. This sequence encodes CASSRRGIQGAREKLFF.